Detailed here is one TCR beta chain. This sample is drawn from a study of chemoradiotherapy in HPV16-positive cancers. V dropped 5 bases and J dropped 1; count of bases not matched to a gene: 10. CDR1 is SEHNR and CDR2 is FQNEAQ in the germline V gene (reference sequence). CDR3 length equals 17 residues. TCRdb's table, derived via immunoSEQ multiplex PCR, lists solely in-frame clones and lacks some. The sample lists approximately 20,000 clones; approximately 83% were seen once. The clonotype originates from a human donor with HPV-associated anogenital cancer. The sample was blood, taken from a patient who underwent chemoradiotherapy. The chain couples TRBV7-9 to TRBJ2-4, with TRBD1 matching over 8 bases. This chain's CDR3 is CASSKRQGPGAKNIQYF. CDR3 nucleotides: TGTGCCAGCAGCAAAAGACAGGGGCCGGGGGCCAAAAACATTCAGTACTTC.